This T cell receptor (beta chain) was documented in a study of shared clonotypes between healthy human individuals. Study context: Every donor yielded three CD4 naive, three CD4 memory, two CD8 naive and one CD8 memory plate.

Findings of the study overall: Only blood samples were collected, and tissue repertoires likely differ.

The length of the CDR3 is 15 residues. The V end lost 6 bases, the J end lost 1 base, and 12 bases lay between the germline ends. Germline V gene data show CDR1 as SNHLY and CDR2 as FYNNEI. Naive CD8 cells, CD45RO-negative and positively selected for CCR7, excluded terminally differentiated effector memory CD45RA+ cells. With respect to this clone: Its cognate antigen is unknown.

The deep-level immunoSEQ assay was used. Data came from immunoSEQ multiplex PCR; TCRdb stores just in-frame clones and leaves some out. The sample has about 870,000 clones, more than 85% seen once. This sequence originates from a man aged 30 to 39 in good health. Sequences were obtained from naive CD8+ T cells sorted from blood. The rearrangement joins TRBV2 to TRBJ2-2; D may match TRBD1 or TRBD2 (5 bases each). This CDR3 is CASRGTVGNTGELFF. CDR3 coding DNA: TGTGCCAGCAGAGGGACGGTGGGGAACACCGGGGAGCTGTTTTTT.